Listed here are 32 T cell receptor beta chains from one sample, sequenced in a study of cytomegalovirus exposure and HLA in healthy donors. PCR used 60 Vbeta primers and 13 Jbeta primers. Sequencing used immunoSEQ multiplex PCR; TCRdb keeps in-frame clones, though not all of them. Of 180,000 or so clones listed, 80% to 90% were seen once; the top ten hold almost 9.5%. The sample taken for sequencing was PBMCs. The origin of the receptors is a man between 18 and 29 years old in good health and CMV-seropositive.

V and J are TRBV4-1 and TRBJ2-7, with no clear D. CDR1 MGHRA and CDR2 YSYEKL come from the germline V gene. This CDR3 is 15 amino acids long. Trimming left V 2 bases short and J 2 bases short, with 13 bases between. The CDR3 DNA is TGCGCCAGCAGCCAATTGAAAGAGGTCCCCTACGAGCAGTACTTC. Its translation is CASSQLKEVPYEQYF.

The chain has TRBV5-1 and TRBJ2-5; maybe TRBD2 (5 bases). V was clipped by 4 bases and J by 5 bases, with 21 bases between them. This CDR3 contains 16 residues. CDR1 is SGHRS, CDR2 YFSETQ, per germline. CDR3 nucleotide sequence: TGCGCCAGCAGCCCTGGCCTGGGAAGGGAGTGGGAGACCCAGTACTTC. This encodes CASSPGLGREWETQYF.

This chain uses TRBV9 with TRBJ2-3; weak D call: TRBD1 (5 bases). Germline CDR1 reads SGDLS; CDR2 reads YYNGEE. The CDR3 extends over 16 amino acids. Trimming took off 1 base at V and 5 bases at J, with 17 bases between the two ends. The CDR3 protein is CASSVSLSTGGDTQYF. The CDR3 DNA reads TGTGCCAGCAGCGTATCCCTCTCCACAGGTGGAGATACGCAGTATTTT. Full variable domain (rest looked up from reference TRBV9 and TRBJ2-3): DSGVTQTPKHLITATGQRVTLRCSPRSGDLSVYWYQQSLDQGLQFLIQYYNGEERAKGNILERFSAQQFPDLHSELNLSSLELGDSALYFCASSVSLSTGGDTQYFGPGTRLTVL.

The CDR3 DNA reads TGTGCCAGCAGTTTGAAACAGGGGGGCTACGAGCAGTACTTC. Its protein product is CASSLKQGGYEQYF. The V call is TRBV27, the J call TRBJ2-7; 8 positions agree with TRBD1. The CDR3 totals 14 residues. From germline, CDR1 is MNHEY and CDR2 SMNVEV (reference sequence). Trimming took 3 bases from V and 3 from J; bases not matched to a gene: 4.

V gene TRBV4-1 combines with J gene TRBJ1-2, with TRBD1 matching 9 bases. Unmatched junction bases numbered 8, after V lost 9 bases and J lost 6 bases. CDR3 length: 13 amino acids. Germline CDR1 MGHRA, CDR2 YSYEKL. The CDR3 nucleotides are TGCGCCAGTACTACAGGGGGCGGCGATGGCTACACCTTC. This encodes CASTTGGGDGYTF.

This chain uses TRBV5-4 with TRBJ1-2; D is unresolved. The CDR3 length is 16 residues. Germline CDR1 SGHNT, CDR2 YYREEE (reference sequence). Deletions cut 0 bases from V and 4 bases from J, with 16 bases between. The CDR3 DNA is TGTGCCAGCAGCTTGGGTAGCTCGGGGTTGGGCTATGGCTACACCTTC. Protein: CASSLGSSGLGYGYTF.

The rearrangement joins TRBV4-1 to TRBJ1-1; the D is unclear. Deletions cut 0 bases from V and 0 bases from J, with 8 bases between. The CDR3 runs 15 residues. CDR1 is MGHRA, CDR2 YSYEKL, per germline. The CDR3: CASSQEEGLNTEAFF. The CDR3 DNA is TGCGCCAGCAGCCAAGAGGAGGGTTTGAACACTGAAGCTTTCTTT.

The rearrangement links TRBV9 to TRBJ2-4; TRBD2 aligns across 10 bases. Germline V gene data show CDR1 as SGDLS and CDR2 as YYNGEE. This CDR3 region has 16 residues. V was pared by 3 bases and J by 3 bases, with 6 bases of the junction left unmatched. The CDR3 region has the DNA TGTGCCAGCAGCGCCACCTTAGCGGGGGGCAAAAACATTCAGTACTTC. Protein sequence: CASSATLAGGKNIQYF.

CDR3 nucleotide sequence: TGCAGCGTGACAGGGATCTCCTACGAGCAGTACTTC. It codes for CSVTGISYEQYF. V and J are TRBV29-1 and TRBJ2-7; 7 bases line up with TRBD1. Germline trimming cut 6 bases from V and 0 bases from J; bases unmatched to any gene: 2. This CDR3 spans 12 amino acids. Germline V CDR1 and CDR2: SQVTM, ANQGSEA.

J is TRBJ2-5 and V is TRBV6-1; possible D gene TRBD2, 7 bases. The germline gives CDR1 MNHNS, CDR2 SASEGT. Trimming pared 7 bases from V and 4 bases from J, leaving 16 bases between. This CDR3 is 14 amino acids long. CDR3: CASIRGGAAETQYF. The CDR3 DNA reads as TGTGCCAGCATTAGAGGGGGGGCCGCAGAGACCCAGTACTTC.

CDR3 sequence: CASVTGGAGGELFF. CDR3 in DNA: TGTGCCAGCGTGACCGGGGGGGCGGGCGGGGAGCTGTTTTTT. This chain connects TRBV6-6 to TRBJ2-2; TRBD2 agrees at 8 bases. Germline loops: CDR1 MNHNY, CDR2 SVGAGI (reference sequence). The V and J ends lost 8 bases and 7 bases, in that order; junction bases with no gene match: 9. The CDR3 extends over 14 amino acids.

This clone was found once. The V call is TRBV5-8, the J call TRBJ1-2; 9 positions agree with TRBD1. This CDR3 is 15 amino acids long. V shed 2 bases, J shed 1 base, and the junction held 3 bases outside the gene matches. Germline V gene lookup returns CDR1 SGHTS and CDR2 YDEGEE. Here the CDR3 DNA reads TGTGCCAGCAGCTTCGACAGGGGGATTAACTATGGCTACACCTTC. The encoded protein is CASSFDRGINYGYTF.

The chain is built from TRBV15 and TRBJ1-2; D gene ambiguous. V was shortened by 0 bases and J by 4 bases, with 12 bases between the two germline ends. Germline V gene sequence: CDR1 LNHNV, CDR2 YYDKDF (reference sequence). The CDR3 covers 15 residues. The CDR3 is CATSRDYVTTYGYTF. The CDR3 DNA reads as TGTGCCACCAGCAGAGATTATGTCACAACCTATGGCTACACCTTC.

This rearrangement joins TRBV7-8 to TRBJ1-2, with 11 bases that match TRBD1. V lost 5 bases and J lost 7; bases outside the gene matches: 6. CDR1 is SGHVS and CDR2 is FQNEAQ in the germline V gene. The CDR3 covers 14 residues. CDR3 bases: TGTGCCAGCAGCCCCGGACAGGGGGCTGTTGGCTACACCTTC. Protein sequence: CASSPGQGAVGYTF. The variable domain in full, completed from reference TRBV7-8 and TRBJ1-2, reads GAGVSQSPRYKVAKRGQDVALRCDPISGHVSLFWYQQALGQGPEFLTYFQNEAQLDKSGLPSDRFFAERPEGSVSTLKIQRTQQEDSAVYLCASSPGQGAVGYTFGSGTRLTVV.

There are many counts of this clone. The same CDR3 can be traced to other DNA sequences in this sample. The V gene is TRBV27, the J gene TRBJ1-2; TRBD1 is a possible D gene (5 bases). This CDR3 spans 12 amino acids. CDR1 MNHEY and CDR2 SMNVEV come from the germline V gene (reference sequence). V was clipped by 5 bases and J by 5 bases, with 9 bases between them. The CDR3 loop reads CASSVGGYGYTF. CDR3 bases: TGTGCCAGCAGTGTGGGGGGATATGGCTACACCTTC.

This rearrangement joins TRBV9 to TRBJ2-7, with D perhaps matching TRBD1 (5 bases). CDR1 and CDR2 from the germline V gene are SGDLS and YYNGEE. The germline V and J ends were trimmed by 3 bases and 4 bases, with 20 bases remaining between them. The CDR3 is 16 residues long. The CDR3 here is CASSGARDRSTYEQYF. The CDR3, as DNA: TGTGCCAGCAGCGGGGCGAGAGACAGAAGCACATACGAGCAGTACTTC.

Here the CDR3 DNA reads TGTGCCAGCAGCGTCCAAACGGCGGGGGCCGGCACAGATACGCAGTATTTT. Translating it yields CASSVQTAGAGTDTQYF. The rearrangement joins TRBV9 to TRBJ2-3; D may be TRBD2 (7 bases). Trimming shortened V by 2 bases and J by 1 base, and 17 bases separated the two germline ends. CDR3 length: 17 residues. The germline V gene encodes CDR1 SGDLS and CDR2 YYNGEE.

The chain links TRBV5-1 to TRBJ2-7, with 14 positions matching TRBD2. V dropped 0 bases and J dropped 2; count of bases not matched to a gene: 7. Germline V gene data show CDR1 as SGHRS and CDR2 as YFSETQ. There are 18 residues in the CDR3. The CDR3 DNA reads TGCGCCAGCAGCTTGGGGGGACTAGCGGGGGCCACTACCTACGAGCAGTACTTC. Residues: CASSLGGLAGATTYEQYF.

J is TRBJ2-2 and V is TRBV14, with a weak D call TRBD2 (5 bases). The CDR3 totals 15 residues. Germline V gene lookup returns CDR1 SGHDN and CDR2 FVKESK. The V and J ends lost 3 bases and 7 bases respectively, with 15 bases between them. CDR3 DNA: TGTGCCAGCAGCCAGACCGGAGGACGGAACGGGGAGCTGTTTTTT. Protein: CASSQTGGRNGELFF.

V usage is TRBV27 and J usage is TRBJ1-1; D is ambiguous. In germline, CDR1 is MNHEY, CDR2 SMNVEV (reference sequence). With 0 bases removed from V and 8 bases from J, the gap between germline ends came to 10 bases. The CDR3 contains 13 residues. In DNA, the CDR3 is TGTGCCAGCAGTTTATCGACAACAGCCGAAGCTTTCTTT. It is translated as CASSLSTTAEAFF.

The chain combines TRBV7-2 with TRBJ1-6; D unclear. The V gene lost 5 bases and the J gene lost 7 bases, with 12 bases spanning the gap. The CDR3 sequence is 14 residues long. Per germline, CDR1 SGHTA and CDR2 FQGNSA. The CDR3 DNA is TGTGCCAGCAGCCCGTCGGGGTTGAATTCACCCCTCCACTTT. This sequence encodes CASSPSGLNSPLHF.

This clone was seen a single time. The chain has TRBV27 and TRBJ1-5, with a possible D match to TRBD1 (5 bases). Germline CDR1 and CDR2: MNHEY and SMNVEV (reference sequence). The CDR3 consists of 14 residues. The V and J ends lost 4 bases and 7 bases respectively, with 14 bases between them. The CDR3 loop reads CASSSQGSNQPQHF. The CDR3 coding sequence is TGTGCCAGCAGTTCCCAGGGATCAAACCAGCCCCAGCATTTT.

This sequence joins TRBV11-2 and TRBJ2-5, with 7 bases aligning to TRBD1. Germline assignment: CDR1 SGHAT and CDR2 FQNNGV. There are 14 residues in the CDR3. J was trimmed by 2 bases and V by 6 bases; bases with no gene match: 6. The CDR3 DNA sequence: TGTGCCAGCAGAGCAGACAGGGCACAAGAGACCCAGTACTTC. This gives the protein CASRADRAQETQYF.

This clone was counted a few times. The chain joins TRBV5-5 to TRBJ2-2; the D is unclear. CDR1 and CDR2 from the germline V gene are SGHKS and YYEKEE (reference sequence). This CDR3 is 14 amino acids long. V was shortened by 4 bases and J by 4 bases, with 11 bases between the two germline ends. CDR3 region: CASSDLTGTGELFF. CDR3 bases: TGTGCCAGCAGCGACCTGACGGGCACCGGGGAGCTGTTTTTT. The full variable domain, with the rest looked up from reference TRBV5-5 and TRBJ2-2, is DAGVTQSPTHLIKTRGQQVTLRCSPISGHKSVSWYQQVLGQGPQFIFQYYEKEERGRGNFPDRFSARQFPNYSSELNVNALLLGDSALYLCASSDLTGTGELFFGEGSRLTVL.

The table lists this clone with a few counts. The genes are TRBV5-1 and TRBJ2-7, with D tentatively TRBD2 (6 bases). CDR1 and CDR2 (germline): SGHRS, YFSETQ. CDR3 length: 14 residues. V was pared by 4 bases and J by 0 bases, with 11 bases between. The CDR3 is CASSGDGSSYEQYF. Here the CDR3 DNA reads TGCGCCAGCAGCGGGGACGGGAGCTCCTACGAGCAGTACTTC.

This clone turned up a few times. The rearrangement joins TRBV27 to TRBJ1-5; D uncertain. Trimming removed 3 bases at V and 4 bases at J, with 10 bases between. Germline assignment: CDR1 MNHEY and CDR2 SMNVEV (reference sequence). The CDR3 loop spans 14 amino acids. This chain's CDR3 is CASSFGVGNQPQHF. CDR3 nucleotides: TGTGCCAGCAGTTTCGGGGTGGGGAATCAGCCCCAGCATTTT.

The chain couples TRBV21-1 to TRBJ1-1. TRBV21-1 is a recognized pseudogene. The CDR3 length is 18 residues. CDR3 sequence: CASSRYRPGKRKNTEAFF. CDR3 coding DNA: TGTGCCAGCAGCCGCTATAGACCCGGAAAGCGAAAGAACACTGAAGCTTTCTTT.

This sequence joins TRBV9 and TRBJ1-2; perhaps TRBD1 as D (5 bases). The V end lost 0 bases, the J end lost 5 bases, and 14 bases lay between the germline ends. The CDR3 spans 15 residues. The germline CDR1 and CDR2 sequences are SGDLS and YYNGEE. CDR3 protein: CASSVGGTDKYGYTF. The CDR3 region has the DNA TGTGCCAGCAGCGTAGGTGGAACGGACAAGTATGGCTACACCTTC.

V is TRBV10-3 and J is TRBJ1-1; 9 nucleotides line up with TRBD1. J gave up 3 bases and V 6 bases, and 17 bases lay outside the gene matches. The CDR3 length is 18 residues. CDR1 is ENHRY, CDR2 SYGVKD, per germline. The CDR3 coding sequence is TGTGCCATCAGCGGCCCCGGGACAGGGAAGATAATGGACACTGAAGCTTTCTTT. Its translation: CAISGPGTGKIMDTEAFF.

The chain recombines TRBV11-2 with TRBJ2-3; 7 positions agree with TRBD2. V was clipped by 5 bases and J by 2 bases; unmatched bases: 4. Germline CDR1 SGHAT, CDR2 FQNNGV. This CDR3 has 14 amino acids. The CDR3 DNA is TGTGCCAGCAGCCCGCTAGCGGCCACAGATACGCAGTATTTT. Its translation is CASSPLAATDTQYF.

The chain uses TRBV27 and TRBJ2-6; D is unresolved. The CDR3 extends over 12 amino acids. Trimming left V 10 bases short and J 3 bases short, with 7 bases between. From germline, CDR1 is MNHEY and CDR2 SMNVEV (reference sequence). CDR3 DNA: TGTGCCACCGGTGATGGGGCCAACGTCCTGACTTTC. It is translated as CATGDGANVLTF.

V and J are TRBV5-1 and TRBJ2-5; D uncertain. The V gene lost 4 bases and the J gene lost 2 bases, with 9 bases spanning the gap. Germline CDR1 reads SGHRS; CDR2 reads YFSETQ. The length of the CDR3 is 13 residues. Here the CDR3 DNA reads TGCGCCAGCAGCAGCACAGTACAAGAGACCCAGTACTTC. Amino acids: CASSSTVQETQYF.